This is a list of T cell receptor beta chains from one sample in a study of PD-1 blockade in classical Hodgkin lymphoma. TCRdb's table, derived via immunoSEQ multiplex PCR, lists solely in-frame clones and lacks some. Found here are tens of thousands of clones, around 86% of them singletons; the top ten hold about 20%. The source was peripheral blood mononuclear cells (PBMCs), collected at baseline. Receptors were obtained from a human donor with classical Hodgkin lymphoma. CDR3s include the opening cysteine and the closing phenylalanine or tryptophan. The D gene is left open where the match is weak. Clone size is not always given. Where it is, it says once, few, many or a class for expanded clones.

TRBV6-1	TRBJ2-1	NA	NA	CASSDKYARLFGPPYNEQFF	TGTGCCAGCAGTGACAAATATGCCCGCCTTTTCGGCCCTCCCTACAATGAGCAGTTCTTC
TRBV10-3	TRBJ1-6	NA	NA	CAIRRQDNSPLHF	TGTGCCATCAGAAGACAGGACAATTCACCCCTCCACTTT
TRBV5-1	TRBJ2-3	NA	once	CASSFGRPGDTQYF	TGCGCCAGCAGCTTCGGTAGGCCGGGTGATACGCAGTATTTT
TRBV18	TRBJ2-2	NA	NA	CASSPLGGGELFF	TGTGCCAGCTCACCACTCGGGGGCGGGGAGCTGTTTTTT
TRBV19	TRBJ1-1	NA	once	CASRLGGTEAFF	TGTGCCAGTAGGCTAGGGGGTACTGAAGCTTTCTTT
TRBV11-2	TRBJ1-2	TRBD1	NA	CASSFLQGSDGYTF	TGTGCCAGCAGCTTCTTACAGGGGAGCGATGGCTACACCTTC
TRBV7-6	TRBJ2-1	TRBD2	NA	CASSLEASGRVSNEQFF	TGTGCCAGCAGCTTAGAGGCTAGCGGGAGGGTTAGCAATGAGCAGTTCTTC
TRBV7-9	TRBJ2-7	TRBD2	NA	CASSPWTSGSYEQYF	TGTGCCAGCAGCCCTTGGACTAGCGGGAGCTACGAGCAGTACTTC
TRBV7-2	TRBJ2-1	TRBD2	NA	CASSPQSGAPFGEQFF	TGTGCCAGCAGCCCCCAGAGCGGGGCCCCCTTCGGTGAGCAGTTCTTC
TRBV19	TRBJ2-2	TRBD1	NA	CASRTGASNTGELFF	TGTGCCAGCCGGACAGGGGCCTCGAACACCGGGGAGCTGTTTTTT
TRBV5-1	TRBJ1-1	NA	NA	CASSLPGLLNTEAFF	TGCGCCAGCAGCTTGCCGGGACTTCTGAACACTGAAGCTTTCTTT
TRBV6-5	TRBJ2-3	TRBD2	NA	CASSYGGGPADTQYF	TGTGCCAGCAGTTACGGGGGAGGGCCTGCAGATACGCAGTATTTT
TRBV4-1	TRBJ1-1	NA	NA	CASSRHTDRLARMGEAFF	TGCGCCAGCAGCCGGCATACCGACAGGCTGGCGCGTATGGGTGAAGCTTTCTTT
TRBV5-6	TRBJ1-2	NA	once	CASSGEAGATLWGYTF	TGTGCCAGCAGCGGGGAGGCGGGAGCTACCCTTTGGGGCTACACCTTC